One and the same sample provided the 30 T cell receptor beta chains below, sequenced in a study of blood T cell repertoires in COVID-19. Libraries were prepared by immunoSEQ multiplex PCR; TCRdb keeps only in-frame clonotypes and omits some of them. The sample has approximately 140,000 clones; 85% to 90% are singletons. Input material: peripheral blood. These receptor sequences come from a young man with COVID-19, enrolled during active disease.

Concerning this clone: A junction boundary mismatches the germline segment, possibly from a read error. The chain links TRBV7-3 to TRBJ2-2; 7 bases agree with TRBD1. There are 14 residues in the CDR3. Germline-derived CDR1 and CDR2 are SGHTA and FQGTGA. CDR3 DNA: TGTGCCAGCAGCCAGACAGGGAACCCCGGGGAGCTGTTTTTT. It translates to CASSQTGNPGELFF.

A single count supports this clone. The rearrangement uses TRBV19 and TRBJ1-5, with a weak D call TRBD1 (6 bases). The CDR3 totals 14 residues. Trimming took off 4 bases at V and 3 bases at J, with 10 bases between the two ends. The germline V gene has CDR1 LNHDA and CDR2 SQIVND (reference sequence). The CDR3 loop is CASSRGQHNQPQHF. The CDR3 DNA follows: TGTGCCAGTAGTAGGGGGCAGCACAATCAGCCCCAGCATTTT.

The CDR3 DNA sequence: TGTGCCAGCAGCAAGGAGACAGGGTACGACTTCGAAGGGTACGAGCAGTACTTC. Its translation: CASSKETGYDFEGYEQYF. V is TRBV2 and J is TRBJ2-7, with 7 nucleotides matching TRBD1. Per germline, CDR1 SNHLY and CDR2 FYNNEI. The CDR3 consists of 18 residues. The J segment lost 4 bases and the V segment lost 6 bases, leaving 21 bases of the junction unmatched.

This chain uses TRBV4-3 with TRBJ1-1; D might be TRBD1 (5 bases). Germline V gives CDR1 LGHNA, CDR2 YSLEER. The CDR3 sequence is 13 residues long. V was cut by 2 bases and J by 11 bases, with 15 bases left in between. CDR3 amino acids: CASSQPRGLRAFF. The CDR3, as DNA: TGCGCCAGCAGCCAACCCCGGGGACTAAGGGCTTTCTTT.

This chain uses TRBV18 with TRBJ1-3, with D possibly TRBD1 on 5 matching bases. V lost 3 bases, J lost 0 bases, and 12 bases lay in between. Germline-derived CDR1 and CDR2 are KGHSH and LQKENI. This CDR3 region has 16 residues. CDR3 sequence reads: CASSPLTGDSGNTIYF. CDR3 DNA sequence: TGTGCCAGCTCACCGCTTACAGGAGACTCTGGAAACACCATATATTTT.

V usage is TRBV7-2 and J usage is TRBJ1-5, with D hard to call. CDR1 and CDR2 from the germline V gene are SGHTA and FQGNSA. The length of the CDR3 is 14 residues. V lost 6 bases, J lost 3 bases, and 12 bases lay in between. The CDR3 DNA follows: TGTGCCAGCAGTTATCGGGTCGACAATCAGCCCCAGCATTTT. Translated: CASSYRVDNQPQHF.

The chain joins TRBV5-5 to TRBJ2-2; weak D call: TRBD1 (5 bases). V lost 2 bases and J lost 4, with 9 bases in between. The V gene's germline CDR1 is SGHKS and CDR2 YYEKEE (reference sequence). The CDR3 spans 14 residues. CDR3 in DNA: TGTGCCAGCAGCTTAGGGGTCGGCACCGGGGAGCTGTTTTTT. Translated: CASSLGVGTGELFF.

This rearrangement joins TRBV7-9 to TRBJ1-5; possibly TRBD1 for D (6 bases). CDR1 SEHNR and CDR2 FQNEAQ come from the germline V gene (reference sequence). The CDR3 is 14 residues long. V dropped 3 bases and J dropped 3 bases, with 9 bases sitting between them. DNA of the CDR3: TGTGCCAGCAGCTTGGGGGACACCAATCAGCCCCAGCATTTT. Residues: CASSLGDTNQPQHF.

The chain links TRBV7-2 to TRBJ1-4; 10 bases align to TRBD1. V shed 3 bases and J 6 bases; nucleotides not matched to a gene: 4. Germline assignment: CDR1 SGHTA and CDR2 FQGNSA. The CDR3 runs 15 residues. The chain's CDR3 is CASSFVTGGDEKLFF. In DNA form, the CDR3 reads TGTGCCAGCAGCTTCGTGACAGGGGGCGATGAAAAACTGTTTTTT.

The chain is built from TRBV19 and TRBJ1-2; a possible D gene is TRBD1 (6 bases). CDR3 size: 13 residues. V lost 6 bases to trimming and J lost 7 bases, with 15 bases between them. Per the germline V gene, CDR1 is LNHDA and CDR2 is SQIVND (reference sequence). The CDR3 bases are TGTGCCAGTAGAGAAAGACAGGTCGGTGGCTACACCTTC. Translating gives CASRERQVGGYTF. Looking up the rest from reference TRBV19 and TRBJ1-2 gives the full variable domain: DGGITQSPKYLFRKEGQNVTLSCEQNLNHDAMYWYRQDPGQGLRLIYYSQIVNDFQKGDIAEGYSVSREKKESFPLTVTSAQKNPTAFYLCASRERQVGGYTFGSGTRLTVV.

In nucleotides, the CDR3 is TGTGCCAGCAGTTTCCTAGACAGCCAAGAGACCCAGTACTTC. Translated: CASSFLDSQETQYF. This rearrangement joins TRBV27 to TRBJ2-5; tentatively, D is TRBD1 (5 bases). The V gene's germline CDR1 is MNHEY and CDR2 SMNVEV (reference sequence). Between the trimmed V and J ends, which lost 3 bases and 1 base, there was a span of 9 bases. There are 14 residues in the CDR3.

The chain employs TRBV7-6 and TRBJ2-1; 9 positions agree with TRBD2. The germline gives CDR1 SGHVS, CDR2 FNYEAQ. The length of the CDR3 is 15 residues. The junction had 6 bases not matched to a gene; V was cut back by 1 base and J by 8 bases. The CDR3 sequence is CASSLVAGVKDEQFF. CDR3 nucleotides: TGTGCCAGCAGCTTAGTAGCGGGAGTAAAAGATGAGCAGTTCTTC.

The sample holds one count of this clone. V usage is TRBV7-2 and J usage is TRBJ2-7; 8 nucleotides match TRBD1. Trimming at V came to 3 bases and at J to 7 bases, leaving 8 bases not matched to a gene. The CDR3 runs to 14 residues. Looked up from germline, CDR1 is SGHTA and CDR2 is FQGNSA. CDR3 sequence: CASSFRGRGLEQYF. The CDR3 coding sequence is TGTGCCAGCAGCTTCAGGGGCAGGGGGCTAGAGCAGTACTTC. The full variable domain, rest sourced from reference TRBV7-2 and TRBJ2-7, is GAGVSQSPSNKVTEKGKDVELRCDPISGHTALYWYRQSLGQGLEFLIYFQGNSAPDKSGLPSDRFSAERTGGSVSTLTIQRTQQEDSAVYLCASSFRGRGLEQYFGPGTRLTVT.

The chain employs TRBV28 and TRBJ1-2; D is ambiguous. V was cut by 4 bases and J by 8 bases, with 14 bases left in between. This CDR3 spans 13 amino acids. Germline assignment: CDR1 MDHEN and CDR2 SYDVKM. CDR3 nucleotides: TGTGCCAGCAGTTCTAGCAGGCGCTTCGGCTACACCTTC. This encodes CASSSSRRFGYTF.

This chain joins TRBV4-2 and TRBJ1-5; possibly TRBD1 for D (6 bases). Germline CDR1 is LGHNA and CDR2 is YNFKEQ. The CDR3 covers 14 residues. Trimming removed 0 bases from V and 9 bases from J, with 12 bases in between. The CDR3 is CASSQDLGAGPQHF. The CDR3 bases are TGTGCCAGCAGCCAAGATCTGGGGGCTGGGCCCCAGCATTTT.

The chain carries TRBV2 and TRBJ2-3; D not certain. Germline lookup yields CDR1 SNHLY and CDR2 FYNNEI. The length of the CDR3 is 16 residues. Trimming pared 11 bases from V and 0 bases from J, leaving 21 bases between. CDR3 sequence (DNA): TGTGCCGGTCACCTCACGGCGCGGTCTAGCACAGATACGCAGTATTTT. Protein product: CAGHLTARSSTDTQYF.

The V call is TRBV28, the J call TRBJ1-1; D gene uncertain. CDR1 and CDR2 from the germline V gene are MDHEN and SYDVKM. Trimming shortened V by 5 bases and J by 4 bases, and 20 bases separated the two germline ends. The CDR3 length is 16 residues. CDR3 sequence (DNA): TGTGCCAGCAGTCCCCCTCCAGCTGAGACGGGCACTGAAGCTTTCTTT. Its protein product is CASSPPPAETGTEAFF. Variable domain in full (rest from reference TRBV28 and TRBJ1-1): DVKVTQSSRYLVKRTGEKVFLECVQDMDHENMFWYRQDPGLGLRLIYFSYDVKMKEKGDIPEGYSVSREKKERFSLILESASTNQTSMYLCASSPPPAETGTEAFFGQGTRLTVV.

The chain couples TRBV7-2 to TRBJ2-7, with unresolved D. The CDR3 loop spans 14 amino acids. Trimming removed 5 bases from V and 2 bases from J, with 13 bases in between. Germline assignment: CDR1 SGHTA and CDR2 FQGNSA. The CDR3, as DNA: TGTGCCAGCAGCCCCCCTGCAGGCCCCTACGAGCAGTACTTC. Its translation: CASSPPAGPYEQYF.

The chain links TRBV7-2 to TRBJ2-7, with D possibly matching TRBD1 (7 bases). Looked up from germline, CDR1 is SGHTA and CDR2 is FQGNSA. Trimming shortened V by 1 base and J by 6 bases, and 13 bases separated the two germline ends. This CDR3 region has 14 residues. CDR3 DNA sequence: TGTGCCAGCAGCTTAGGACCCAGGGGGGTCGAGCAGTACTTC. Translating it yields CASSLGPRGVEQYF. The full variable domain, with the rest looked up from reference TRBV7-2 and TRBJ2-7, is GAGVSQSPSNKVTEKGKDVELRCDPISGHTALYWYRQSLGQGLEFLIYFQGNSAPDKSGLPSDRFSAERTGGSVSTLTIQRTQQEDSAVYLCASSLGPRGVEQYFGPGTRLTVT.

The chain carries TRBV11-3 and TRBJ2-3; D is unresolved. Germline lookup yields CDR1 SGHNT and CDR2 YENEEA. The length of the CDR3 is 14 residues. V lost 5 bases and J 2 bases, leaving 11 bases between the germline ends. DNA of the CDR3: TGTGCCAGCAGCCCCCGAGGCGACACAGATACGCAGTATTTT. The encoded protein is CASSPRGDTDTQYF.

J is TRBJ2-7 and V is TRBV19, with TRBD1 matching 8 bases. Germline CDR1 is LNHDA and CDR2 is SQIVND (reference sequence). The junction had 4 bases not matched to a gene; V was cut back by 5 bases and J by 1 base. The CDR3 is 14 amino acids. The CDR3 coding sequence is TGTGCCAGTAGTTACGGGACAGGATCCTACGAGCAGTACTTC. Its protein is CASSYGTGSYEQYF.

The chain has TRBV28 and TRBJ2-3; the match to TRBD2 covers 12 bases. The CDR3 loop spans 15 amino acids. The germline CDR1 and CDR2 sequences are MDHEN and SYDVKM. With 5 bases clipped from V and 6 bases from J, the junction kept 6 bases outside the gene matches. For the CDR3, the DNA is TGTGCCAGCAGTAAGGGACTAGCGGGCATGGATACGCAGTATTTT. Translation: CASSKGLAGMDTQYF. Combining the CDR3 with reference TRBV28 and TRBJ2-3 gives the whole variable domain DVKVTQSSRYLVKRTGEKVFLECVQDMDHENMFWYRQDPGLGLRLIYFSYDVKMKEKGDIPEGYSVSREKKERFSLILESASTNQTSMYLCASSKGLAGMDTQYFGPGTRLTVL.

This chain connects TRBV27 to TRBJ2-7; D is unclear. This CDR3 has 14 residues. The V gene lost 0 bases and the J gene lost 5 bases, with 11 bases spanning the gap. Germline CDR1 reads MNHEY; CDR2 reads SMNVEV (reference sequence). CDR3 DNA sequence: TGTGCCAGCAGTTTATCCGTAAGGCAGGACGAGCAGTACTTC. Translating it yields CASSLSVRQDEQYF.

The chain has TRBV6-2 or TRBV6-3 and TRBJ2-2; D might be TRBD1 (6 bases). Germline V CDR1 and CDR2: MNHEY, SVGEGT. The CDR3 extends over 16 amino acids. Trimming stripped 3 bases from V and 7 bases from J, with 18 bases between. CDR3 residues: CASSYGQTRGNGELFF. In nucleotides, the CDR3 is TGTGCCAGCAGTTATGGACAGACCAGGGGCAACGGGGAGCTGTTTTTT.

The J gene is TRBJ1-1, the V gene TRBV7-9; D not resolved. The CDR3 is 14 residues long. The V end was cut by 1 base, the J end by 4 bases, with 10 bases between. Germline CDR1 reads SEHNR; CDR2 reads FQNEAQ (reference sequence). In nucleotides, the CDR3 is TGTGCCAGCAGCTTAGGAGCGGAGAGCACTGAAGCTTTCTTT. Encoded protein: CASSLGAESTEAFF. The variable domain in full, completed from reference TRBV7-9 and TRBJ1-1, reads DTGVSQNPRHKITKRGQNVTFRCDPISEHNRLYWYRQTLGQGPEFLTYFQNEAQLEKSRLLSDRFSAERPKGSFSTLEIQRTEQGDSAMYLCASSLGAESTEAFFGQGTRLTVV.

The CDR3 nucleotides read TGTGCCAGCAGTTACTTTGGGACAGGGGGTGGTTCACCCCTCCACTTT. Translation gives CASSYFGTGGGSPLHF. This sequence joins TRBV6-2 or TRBV6-3 and TRBJ1-6; TRBD1 agrees at 11 bases. J was trimmed by 9 bases and V by 1 base; bases with no gene match: 5. The CDR3 consists of 16 residues. The germline gives CDR1 MNHEY, CDR2 SVGEGT.

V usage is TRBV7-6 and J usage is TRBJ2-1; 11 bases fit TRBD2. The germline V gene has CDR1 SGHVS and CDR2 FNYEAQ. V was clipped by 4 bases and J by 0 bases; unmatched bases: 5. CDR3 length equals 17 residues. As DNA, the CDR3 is TGTGCCAGCAGCTCGCGACTAGCGGGACGCTCCTACAATGAGCAGTTCTTC. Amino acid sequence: CASSSRLAGRSYNEQFF.

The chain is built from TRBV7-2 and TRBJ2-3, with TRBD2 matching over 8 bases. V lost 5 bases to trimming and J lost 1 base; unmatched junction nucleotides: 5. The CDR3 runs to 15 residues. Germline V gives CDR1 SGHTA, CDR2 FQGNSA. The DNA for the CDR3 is TGTGCCAGCAGCGCCACACTAGCGGGCACAGATACGCAGTATTTT. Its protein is CASSATLAGTDTQYF.

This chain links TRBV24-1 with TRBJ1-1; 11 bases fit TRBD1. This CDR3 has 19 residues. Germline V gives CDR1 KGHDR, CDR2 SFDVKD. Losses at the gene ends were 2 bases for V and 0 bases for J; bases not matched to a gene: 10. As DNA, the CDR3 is TGTGCCACCAGTGATTCTTCCCGGACAGGGGGCGAGATGAACACTGAAGCTTTCTTT. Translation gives CATSDSSRTGGEMNTEAFF.

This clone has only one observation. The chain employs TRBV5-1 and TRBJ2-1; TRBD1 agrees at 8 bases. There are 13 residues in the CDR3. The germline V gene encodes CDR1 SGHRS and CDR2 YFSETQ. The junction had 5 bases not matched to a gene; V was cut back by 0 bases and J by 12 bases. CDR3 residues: CASSLDLRGRQFF. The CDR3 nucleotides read TGCGCCAGCAGCTTGGACCTCAGGGGGCGGCAGTTCTTC. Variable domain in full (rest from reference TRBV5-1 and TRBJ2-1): KAGVTQTPRYLIKTRGQQVTLSCSPISGHRSVSWYQQTPGQGLQFLFEYFSETQRNKGNFPGRFSGRQFSNSRSEMNVSTLELGDSALYLCASSLDLRGRQFFGPGTRLTVL.